This T cell receptor (beta chain) is drawn from a study of blood T cell repertoires in COVID-19. Study-wide context: Samples representing acute and convalescent COVID-19 were sourced from the United States, Italy and Spain. PBMCs, B-cell-depleted T cells, or T cells were the source of the cDNA or gDNA that made up the material.

Original analysis: Amplification with reference gene primers provided the estimates of nucleated cell counts. Using immunoSEQ multiplex PCR, the repertoire was profiled, and TCRdb retains in-frame clones only, with some absent. The DNA was the basis for D and trimming; V, J and clone size are from that table. The table shows roughly 240,000 clones, with roughly 86% occurring only once. V lost 2 bases and J 3 bases, leaving 7 bases between the germline ends. CDR3 length: 13 residues. CDR1 and CDR2 from the germline V gene are SGHDN and FVKESK. This receptor was obtained from a woman aged 30 to 39 who had recovered from COVID-19. The rearrangement links TRBV14 to TRBJ1-1; the D is unclear. The sequenced material came from peripheral blood. The CDR3 coding sequence is TGTGCCAGCAGCCAACTTCCCCACACTGAAGCTTTCTTT. Protein product: CASSQLPHTEAFF.